This T cell receptor (beta chain) was obtained from a study of high-grade serous ovarian cancer treatment subgroups. Study-level findings and limits: Tumors within one patient showed repertoire similarity of roughly 0.11 to 0.8. TCR relatedness rose with neoantigen level and trended with mutation load. CDR1 and CDR2 were left unanalyzed; analyses focused on CDR3.

Tumor tissue was taken before any definitive surgery or chemotherapy was given. Germline V gene lookup returns CDR1 SGHRS and CDR2 YFSETQ. V trimming: 5 bases; J trimming: 0 bases; junction bases outside the gene matches: 8. CDR3 length: 16 residues. Sequenced by immunoSEQ multiplex PCR; TCRdb stores in-frame clones only, minus some. The data contain just over 35,000 clones, approximately 81% of them singletons. As regards this clone: The target antigen is unknown.

V usage is TRBV5-1 and J usage is TRBJ2-1; 7 bases agree with TRBD2. The sequenced sample consisted of tumor tissue. This TCR was recovered from a human donor with high-grade serous ovarian cancer. The CDR3 is CASSFSGGSSYNEQFF. For the CDR3, the DNA is TGCGCCAGCAGTTTTTCGGGGGGAAGCTCCTACAATGAGCAGTTCTTC.